This TCR beta chain appears in the sequencing data of a study of T-cell reconstitution after alpha-beta-depleted transplantation in children. Germline loops: CDR1 LNHNV, CDR2 YYDKDF (reference sequence). V lost 2 bases, J lost 0 bases, and 11 bases lay in between. This CDR3 comprises 16 residues. Unique molecular identifiers were incorporated into the prepared TCRbeta library. Each CDR3 protein is one row after TCRdb ran MiXCR on the PCR reads. The data show fewer than 400,000 distinct CDR3 sequences, with about 20% seen just once and 3% to 4% held by the top ten. Material: PBMCs from the stem cell graft donor, obtained from the stem cell graft. V usage is TRBV15 and J usage is TRBJ2-1; tentative D call: TRBD2 (5 bases). This clonotype was obtained from a human donor who donated a stem cell graft to a child with acute myeloid leukemia. The CDR3 loop reads CATSRLGESSYNEQFF. The CDR3 coding sequence is TGTGCCACCAGCAGACTCGGGGAAAGCTCCTACAATGAGCAGTTCTTC.